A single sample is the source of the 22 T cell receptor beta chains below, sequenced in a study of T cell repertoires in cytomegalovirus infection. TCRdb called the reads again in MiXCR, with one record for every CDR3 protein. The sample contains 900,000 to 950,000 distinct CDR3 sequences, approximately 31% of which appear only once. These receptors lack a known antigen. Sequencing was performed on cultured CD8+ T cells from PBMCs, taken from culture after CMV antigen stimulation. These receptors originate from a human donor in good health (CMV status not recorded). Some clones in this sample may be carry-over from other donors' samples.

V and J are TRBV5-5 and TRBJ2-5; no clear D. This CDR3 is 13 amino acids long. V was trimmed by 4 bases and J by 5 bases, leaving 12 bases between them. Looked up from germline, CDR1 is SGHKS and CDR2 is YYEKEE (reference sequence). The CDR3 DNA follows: TGTGCCAGCAGCCAAACAACGCGGGAGACCCAGTACTTC. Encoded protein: CASSQTTRETQYF.

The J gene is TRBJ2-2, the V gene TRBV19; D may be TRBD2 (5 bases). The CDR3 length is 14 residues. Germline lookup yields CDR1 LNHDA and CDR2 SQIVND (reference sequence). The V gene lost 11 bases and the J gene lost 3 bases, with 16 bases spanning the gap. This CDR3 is CASRPGVYTGELFF. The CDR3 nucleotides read TGTGCCTCCCGGCCCGGGGTTTACACCGGGGAGCTGTTTTTT.

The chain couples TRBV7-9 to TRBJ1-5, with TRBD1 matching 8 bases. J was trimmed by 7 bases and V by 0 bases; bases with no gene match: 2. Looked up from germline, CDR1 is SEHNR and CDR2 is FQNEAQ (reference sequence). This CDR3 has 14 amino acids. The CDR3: CASSLARQGQPQHF. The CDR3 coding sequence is TGTGCCAGCAGCTTAGCGAGACAGGGGCAGCCCCAGCATTTT.

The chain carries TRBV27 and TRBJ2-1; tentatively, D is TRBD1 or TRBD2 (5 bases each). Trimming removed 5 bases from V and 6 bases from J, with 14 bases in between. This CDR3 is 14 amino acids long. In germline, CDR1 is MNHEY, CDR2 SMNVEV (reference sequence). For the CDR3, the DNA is TGTGCCAGCAGTAGCCTGACGGGGCCCAATGAGCAGTTCTTC. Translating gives CASSSLTGPNEQFF.

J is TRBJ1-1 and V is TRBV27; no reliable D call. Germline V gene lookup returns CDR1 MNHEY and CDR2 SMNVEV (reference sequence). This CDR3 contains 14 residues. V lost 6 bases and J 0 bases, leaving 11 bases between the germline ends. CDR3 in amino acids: CASSVGRMNTEAFF. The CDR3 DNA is TGTGCCAGCAGCGTCGGACGGATGAACACTGAAGCTTTCTTT.

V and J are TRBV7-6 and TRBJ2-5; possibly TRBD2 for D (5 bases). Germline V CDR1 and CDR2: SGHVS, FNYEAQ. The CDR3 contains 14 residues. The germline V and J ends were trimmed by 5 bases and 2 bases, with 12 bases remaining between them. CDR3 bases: TGTGCCAGCAGCCTTACTAGGCAACAAGAGACCCAGTACTTC. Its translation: CASSLTRQQETQYF.

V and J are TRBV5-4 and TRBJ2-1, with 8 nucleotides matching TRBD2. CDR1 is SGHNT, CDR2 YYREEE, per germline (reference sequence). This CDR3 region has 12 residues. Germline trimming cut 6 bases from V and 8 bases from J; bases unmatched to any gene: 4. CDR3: CASTPGGDEQFF. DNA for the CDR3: TGTGCCAGCACTCCCGGGGGGGATGAGCAGTTCTTC.

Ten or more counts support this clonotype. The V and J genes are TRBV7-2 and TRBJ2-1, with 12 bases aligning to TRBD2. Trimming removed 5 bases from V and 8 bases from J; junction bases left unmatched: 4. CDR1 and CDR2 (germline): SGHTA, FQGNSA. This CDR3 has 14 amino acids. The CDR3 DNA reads TGTGCCAGCAGCCCTAGCGGGGGGGCCTATGAGCAGTTCTTC. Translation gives CASSPSGGAYEQFF.

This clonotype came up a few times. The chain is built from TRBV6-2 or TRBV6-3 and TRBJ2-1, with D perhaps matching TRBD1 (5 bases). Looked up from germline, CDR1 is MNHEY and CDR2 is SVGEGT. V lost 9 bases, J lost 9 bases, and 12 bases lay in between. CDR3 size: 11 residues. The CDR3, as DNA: TGTGCCAGTTCGATAGGGGTTGAGCAGTTCTTC. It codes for CASSIGVEQFF.

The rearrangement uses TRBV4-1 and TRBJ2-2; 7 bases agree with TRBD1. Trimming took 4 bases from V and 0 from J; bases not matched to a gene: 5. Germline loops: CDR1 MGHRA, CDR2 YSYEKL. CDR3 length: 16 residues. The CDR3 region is CASSRRDRPNTGELFF. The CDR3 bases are TGCGCCAGCAGCCGTCGGGACAGACCGAACACCGGGGAGCTGTTTTTT.

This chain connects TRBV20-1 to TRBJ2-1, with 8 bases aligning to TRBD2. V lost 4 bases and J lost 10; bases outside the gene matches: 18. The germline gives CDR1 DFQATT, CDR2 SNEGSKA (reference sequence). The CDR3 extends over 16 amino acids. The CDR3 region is CSAMGSYPGGDPEQFF. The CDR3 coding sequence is TGCAGTGCTATGGGGTCGTACCCGGGGGGGGACCCCGAGCAGTTCTTC.

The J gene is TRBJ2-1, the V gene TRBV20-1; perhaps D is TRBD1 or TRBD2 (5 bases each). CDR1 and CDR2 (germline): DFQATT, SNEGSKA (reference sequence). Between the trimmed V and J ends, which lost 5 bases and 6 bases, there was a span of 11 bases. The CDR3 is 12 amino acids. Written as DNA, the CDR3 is TGCAGTGCTCCGGGGCAGATCAATGAGCAGTTCTTC. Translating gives CSAPGQINEQFF.

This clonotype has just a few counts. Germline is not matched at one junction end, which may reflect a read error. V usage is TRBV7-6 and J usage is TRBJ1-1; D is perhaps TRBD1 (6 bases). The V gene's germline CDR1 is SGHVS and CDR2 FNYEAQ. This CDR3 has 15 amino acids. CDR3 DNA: TGTGTCAGCGACTCGGGCCCAGGGGCTAGTACTGAAGCTTTCTTT. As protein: CVSDSGPGASTEAFF.

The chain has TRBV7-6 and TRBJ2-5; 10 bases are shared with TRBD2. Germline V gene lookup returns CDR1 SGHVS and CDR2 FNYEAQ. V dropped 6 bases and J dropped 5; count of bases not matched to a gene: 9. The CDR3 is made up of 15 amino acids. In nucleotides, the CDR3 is TGTGCCAGCAGTCCTAGCGGGGGTTCGGCGGAGACCCAGTACTTC. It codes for CASSPSGGSAETQYF. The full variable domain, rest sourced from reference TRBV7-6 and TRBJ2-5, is GAGVSQSPRYKVTKRGQDVALRCDPISGHVSLYWYRQALGQGPEFLTYFNYEAQQDKSGLPNDRFSAERPEGSISTLTIQRTEQRDSAMYRCASSPSGGSAETQYFGPGTRLLVL.

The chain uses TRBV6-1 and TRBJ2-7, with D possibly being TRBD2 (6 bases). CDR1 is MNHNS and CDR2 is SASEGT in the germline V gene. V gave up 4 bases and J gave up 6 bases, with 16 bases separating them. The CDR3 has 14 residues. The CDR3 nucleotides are TGTGCCAGCAGTGGAGTCGGAGGGAAAAGCGAGCAGTACTTC. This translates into CASSGVGGKSEQYF.

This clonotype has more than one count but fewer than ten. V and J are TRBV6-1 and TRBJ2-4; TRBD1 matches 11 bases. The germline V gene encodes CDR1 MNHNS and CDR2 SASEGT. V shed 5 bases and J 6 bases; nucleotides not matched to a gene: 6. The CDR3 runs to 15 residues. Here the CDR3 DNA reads TGTGCCAGCAGTCAAGGACAGGGGGCGGGAAACATTCAGTACTTC. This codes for CASSQGQGAGNIQYF.

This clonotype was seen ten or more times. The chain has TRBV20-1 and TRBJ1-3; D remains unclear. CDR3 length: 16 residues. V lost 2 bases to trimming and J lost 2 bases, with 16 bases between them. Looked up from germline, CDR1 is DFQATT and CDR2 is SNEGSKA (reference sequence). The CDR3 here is CSARTDRRWAGNTIYF. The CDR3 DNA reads TGCAGTGCTAGAACGGACCGTCGGTGGGCTGGAAACACCATATATTTT.

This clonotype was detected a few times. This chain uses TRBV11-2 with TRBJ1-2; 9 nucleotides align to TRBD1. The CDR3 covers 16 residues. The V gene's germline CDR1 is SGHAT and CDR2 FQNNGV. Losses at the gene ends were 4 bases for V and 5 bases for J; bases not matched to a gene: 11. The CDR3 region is CASSSPSGTGWYGYTF. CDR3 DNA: TGTGCCAGCAGCTCCCCTTCCGGGACAGGGTGGTATGGCTACACCTTC. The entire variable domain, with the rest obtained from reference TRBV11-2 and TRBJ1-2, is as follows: EAGVAQSPRYKIIEKRQSVAFWCNPISGHATLYWYQQILGQGPKLLIQFQNNGVVDDSQLPKDRFSAERLKGVDSTLKIQPAKLEDSAVYLCASSSPSGTGWYGYTFGSGTRLTVV.

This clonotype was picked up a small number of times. The CDR3 protein is CASSLGTRGNPRNEQFF. The DNA for the CDR3 is TGTGCCAGCAGCTTGGGGACACGGGGGAATCCGAGGAATGAGCAGTTCTTC. V gene TRBV7-2 combines with J gene TRBJ2-1; tentatively, D is TRBD1 or TRBD2 (6 bases each). CDR1 and CDR2 (germline): SGHTA, FQGNSA. The CDR3 is made up of 17 amino acids. V gave up 3 bases and J gave up 7 bases, with 22 bases separating them.

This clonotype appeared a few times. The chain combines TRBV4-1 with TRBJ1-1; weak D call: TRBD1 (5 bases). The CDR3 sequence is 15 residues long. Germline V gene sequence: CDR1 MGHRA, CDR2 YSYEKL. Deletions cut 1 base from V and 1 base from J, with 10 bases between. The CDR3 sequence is CASSQVPGTNTEAFF. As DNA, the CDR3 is TGCGCCAGCAGCCAAGTCCCCGGGACGAACACTGAAGCTTTCTTT.

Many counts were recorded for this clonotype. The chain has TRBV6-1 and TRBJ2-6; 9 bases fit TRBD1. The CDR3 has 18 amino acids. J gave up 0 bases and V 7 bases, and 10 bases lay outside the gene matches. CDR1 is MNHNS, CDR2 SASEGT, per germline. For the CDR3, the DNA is TGTGCCAGCACCCCCCGGGACAGGGACTACTCTGGGGCCAACGTCCTGACTTTC. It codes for CASTPRDRDYSGANVLTF.

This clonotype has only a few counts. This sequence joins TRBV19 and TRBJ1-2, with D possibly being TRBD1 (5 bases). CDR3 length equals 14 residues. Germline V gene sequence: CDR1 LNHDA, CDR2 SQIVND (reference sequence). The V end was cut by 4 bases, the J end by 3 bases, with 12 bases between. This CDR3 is CASSRRQYYYGYTF. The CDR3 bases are TGTGCCAGTAGTAGACGACAGTATTACTATGGCTACACCTTC.